This T cell receptor (beta chain) was found in a study of human CD8 memory T cell subsets (dated by TCRdb to the early 2020s). The study in broad terms: To assess how stem-like (TSTEM), progenitor exhausted-like (TPEX) and effector memory CD8+ T cell subsets are clonally related, the TCRbeta repertoires of these three subsets were compared. Six donors each provided TSTEM, TPEX and effector memory subsets, and TCRbeta repertoires were obtained from all six. The paper's findings and limits, for the study overall: Based on Chao1 estimates, TSTEM subsets appeared to have greater repertoire diversity than TPEX subsets, which may reflect a broader range of specificities. Only TCRbeta chains were sequenced, and the repertoire comparisons were based on about 6 donors and tested using paired t-tests with Bonferroni correction. Clonotypes were shared with effector memory cells by both stem-like subsets, but only minimal overlap was found between TSTEM and TPEX repertoires, suggesting distinct antigen spectra. Similarly high normalized Shannon-Wiener diversity was shown by TSTEM and TPEX subsets, whereas comparatively lower diversity was seen in effector memory subsets.

A Human TCR Profiling Kit was used to prepare UMI-labeled 5' RACE TCRbeta libraries. Every TCRbeta library was prepared in parallel with an identical number of PCR cycles. The authors' pipeline ran thus. Between roughly 2,800 and 18,000 functional CDR3beta clonotypes were contained in each TCRbeta library. MIGEC 1.2.9 was used for UMI extraction and consensus assembly, with at least three reads per UMI being required. MiXCR 3.0.3 was used to extract the in-frame CDR3beta repertoires. Each sample was downsampled to 42,000 randomly selected UMIs before diversity metrics were computed in VDJtools 1.2.1. Repertoire overlap metrics D, R and F2 were calculated in VDJtools for the top 3,000 clones of each sample pair. TCRdb reprocessed the raw reads; every CDR3 protein sequence is a single record, and DNA is not supplied. Clone size and V and J calls follow TCRdb, not the original study. The sample's table lists a count of several thousand distinct CDR3 sequences. Approximately 22% of the sample rests with the top ten.

The germline V gene provides CDR1 SGHDN and CDR2 FVKESK. From cysteine to phenylalanine, the CDR3 is 14 amino acids long. No DNA was logged. Density gradient separation was used to isolate peripheral blood mononuclear cells from healthy donor buffy coats. Negative magnetic separation using EasySep or MojoSort CD8+ T cell isolation kits was how the study enriched total CD8+ T cells. For each subset, total RNA was extracted using an RNeasy Mini Kit from duplicate vials of approximately 160,000 sorted CD8+ T cells. The PBMCs were used fresh or after being cryopreserved in fetal bovine serum with about 10% DMSO. CD8+ T cell subsets were sorted to purity by fluorescence-activated cell sorting on a FACSAria III. Judged by frequency, this clonotype is medium-sized (0.01 to 0.1%); no count was given. Its antigen is unknown.

The V and J genes are TRBV14 and TRBJ2-5; as DNA is missing, the TRBD2 call by TCRdb cannot be tested. The specimen sequenced was CD8+ T cells from PBMCs. This receptor was taken from a human donor in good health. CDR3 reads: CASSLAGGPETQYF.